These T cell receptor beta chains were read from a single sample in a study of OX40 agonist ivuxolimab in advanced cancers. Sequencing was performed with immunoSEQ multiplex PCR; in TCRdb, only in-frame clones are kept and a portion is missing. Among roughly 51,000 clones listed, roughly 86% were seen once. Here the sequenced sample was CD4+ or CD8+ T cells sorted from blood, taken in a trial of the OX40 agonist ivuxolimab. All receptors come from an adult with an advanced solid tumor such as melanoma, head and neck, liver or kidney cancer. CDR3s include the opening cysteine and the closing phenylalanine or tryptophan. The order of the fields is clone size, D gene, J gene, V gene, CDR3 protein, CDR3 DNA. D genes are given only for firm matches. Clone sizes are given selectively: once, few, many, or a class where the clone is expanded.

-,TRBD1,TRBJ2-4,TRBV14,CASSFTGGHIQYF,TGTGCCAGCAGCTTTACAGGGGGCCACATTCAGTACTTC
-,TRBD1,TRBJ1-2,TRBV5-4,CASSLWGQGTTNYGYTF,TGTGCCAGCAGCTTGTGGGGACAGGGAACGACTAACTATGGCTACACCTTC
-,-,TRBJ2-3,TRBV7-9,CASSHSGRTDTQYF,TGTGCCAGCAGCCATAGCGGACGCACAGATACGCAGTATTTT
once,-,TRBJ2-5,TRBV5-6,CASSSVGGGGQETQYF,TGTGCCAGCAGCTCGGTGGGGGGAGGAGGGCAAGAGACCCAGTACTTC
-,TRBD2,TRBJ2-1,TRBV5-1,CASSLGEGLYNEQFF,TGCGCCAGCAGCTTGGGGGAGGGCCTATACAATGAGCAGTTCTTC
-,TRBD1,TRBJ1-2,TRBV13,CASSPYRGDNYGYTF,TGTGCCAGCAGCCCATACAGGGGGGATAACTATGGCTACACCTTC
-,TRBD2,TRBJ2-3,TRBV7-3,CASSPSGRAFTQYF,TGTGCCAGCAGCCCGAGCGGGAGGGCCTTTACGCAGTATTTT
-,-,TRBJ2-1,TRBV7-8,CASHGTQNNEQFF,TGTGCCAGCCACGGGACCCAGAACAATGAGCAGTTCTTC
-,TRBD2,TRBJ2-3,TRBV7-8,CASSAGGAGTDTQYF,TGTGCCAGCAGCGCCGGGGGGGCCGGTACAGATACGCAGTATTTT
few,TRBD1,TRBJ1-4,TRBV7-9,CASSVPRDRGEKLFF,TGTGCCAGCAGCGTCCCCCGGGACAGGGGTGAAAAACTGTTTTTT
-,TRBD1,TRBJ1-4,TRBV28,CASSSYRGGLFF,TGTGCCAGCAGTTCTTACAGGGGGGGACTGTTTTTT
-,-,TRBJ2-3,TRBV30,CAWSVQRKQGPTDTQYF,TGTGCCTGGAGTGTACAGCGGAAGCAGGGGCCCACAGATACGCAGTATTTT
-,-,TRBJ1-1,TRBV7-9,CASSFRRGEDTEAFF,TGTGCCAGCAGCTTCAGGAGGGGGGAGGACACTGAAGCTTTCTTT
-,-,TRBJ2-1,TRBV28,CASSTGFGLSNEQFF,TGTGCCAGCAGTACAGGGTTTGGGCTTAGCAATGAGCAGTTCTTC
-,-,TRBJ1-2,TRBV2,CASMSGHPPSGGYTF,TGTGCCAGCATGTCAGGGCATCCCCCCAGCGGGGGCTACACCTTC
-,-,TRBJ2-7,TRBV14,CASSQDLDRFPYEQYF,TGTGCCAGCAGCCAGGACTTAGACCGATTTCCCTACGAGCAGTACTTC
once,TRBD2,TRBJ2-3,TRBV5-1,CASSLEGRLAGRADTQYF,TGCGCCAGCAGCTTGGAGGGGCGGCTAGCGGGGAGGGCAGATACGCAGTATTTT
once,-,TRBJ1-1,TRBV2,CASSEIGIEAFF,TGTGCCAGCAGTGAAATAGGGATTGAAGCTTTCTTT
-,-,TRBJ2-7,TRBV7-6,CASSLASQGSEQYF,TGTGCCAGCAGCTTAGCATCACAGGGTTCCGAGCAGTACTTC
-,TRBD2,TRBJ2-2,TRBV7-9,CASSPGERENTGELFF,TGTGCCAGCAGCCCCGGGGAGCGGGAGAACACCGGGGAGCTGTTTTTT
-,-,TRBJ2-7,TRBV9,CASSVEGEEQYF,TGTGCCAGCAGCGTAGAAGGGGAAGAGCAGTACTTC
-,TRBD2,TRBJ2-2,TRBV5-1,CASSLTAGGPLNTGELFF,TGCGCCAGCAGCTTGACAGCGGGAGGGCCTTTGAACACCGGGGAGCTGTTTTTT
-,TRBD2,TRBJ2-1,TRBV6-5,CASSLAGAYNEQFF,TGTGCCAGCAGTTTAGCGGGAGCATACAATGAGCAGTTCTTC
-,-,TRBJ1-1,TRBV19,CASSQQDYTEAFF,TGTGCCAGTAGCCAACAGGACTACACTGAAGCTTTCTTT
-,-,TRBJ1-4,TRBV5-5,CASSGSSGIRAYNEKLFF,TGTGCCAGCAGCGGGTCCTCGGGTATACGGGCCTATAATGAAAAACTGTTTTTT
once,-,TRBJ2-1,TRBV7-9,CASSPSMAYNEQFF,TGTGCCAGCAGCCCATCCATGGCGTACAATGAGCAGTTCTTC
-,TRBD2,TRBJ2-3,TRBV18,CASSPPEELAGATQYF,TGTGCCAGCTCACCACCCGAGGAGCTAGCGGGCGCCACGCAGTATTTT
-,TRBD2,TRBJ2-1,TRBV27,CASSPLAGPYNEQFF,TGTGCCAGCAGTCCACTAGCGGGACCCTACAATGAGCAGTTCTTC
-,TRBD1,TRBJ1-1,TRBV6-4,CASSVRKTGGTEGTEAFF,TGTGCCAGCAGTGTCCGAAAAACAGGGGGAACTGAGGGCACTGAAGCTTTCTTT
-,-,TRBJ2-7,TRBV7-3,CASSLANSYEQYF,TGTGCCAGCAGCTTGGCCAACTCCTACGAGCAGTACTTC
-,-,TRBJ2-2,TRBV27,CASSLSISGTGELFF,TGTGCCAGCAGTTTATCGATATCTGGCACCGGGGAGCTGTTTTTT
few,TRBD1,TRBJ1-5,TRBV19,CASSMGQPNQPQHF,TGTGCCAGTAGTATGGGACAGCCAAATCAGCCCCAGCATTTT
-,-,TRBJ1-1,TRBV27,CASIRKLTDMNTEAFF,TGTGCCAGCATCAGGAAACTCACAGATATGAACACTGAAGCTTTCTTT
-,TRBD1,TRBJ1-3,TRBV9,CASSVQGAGNTIYF,TGTGCCAGCAGCGTCCAGGGGGCTGGAAACACCATATATTTT
-,TRBD1,TRBJ1-2,TRBV6-5,CASSYSDRGGGYTF,TGTGCCAGCAGTTATTCCGACAGGGGTGGTGGCTACACCTTC
-,-,TRBJ2-7,TRBV25-1,CASSEFGRGGLGEQYF,TGTGCCAGCAGTGAATTCGGTAGGGGTGGCCTAGGAGAGCAGTACTTC
-,-,TRBJ1-2,TRBV4-3,CASSQTLINGYTF,TGCGCCAGCAGCCAAACCCTAATTAATGGCTACACCTTC
-,-,TRBJ1-2,TRBV13,CASSSPDAYLVYTF,TGTGCCAGCAGCTCACCCGATGCCTATTTGGTCTACACCTTC
-,-,TRBJ2-7,TRBV6-4,CASSDSPGDEQYF,TGTGCCAGCAGTGACTCCCCAGGGGACGAGCAGTACTTC
-,-,TRBJ2-4,TRBV15,CATSRDSAAKNIQYF,TGTGCCACCAGCAGAGATTCAGCGGCCAAAAACATTCAGTACTTC
once,-,TRBJ1-3,TRBV4-1,CASSQEMLSSGNTIYF,TGCGCCAGCAGCCAAGAGATGCTTAGCTCTGGAAACACCATATATTTT
-,TRBD1,TRBJ2-1,TRBV4-3,CASSQLLLGDRTYNEQFF,TGCGCCAGCAGCCAACTCCTTCTAGGGGACAGGACCTACAATGAGCAGTTCTTC